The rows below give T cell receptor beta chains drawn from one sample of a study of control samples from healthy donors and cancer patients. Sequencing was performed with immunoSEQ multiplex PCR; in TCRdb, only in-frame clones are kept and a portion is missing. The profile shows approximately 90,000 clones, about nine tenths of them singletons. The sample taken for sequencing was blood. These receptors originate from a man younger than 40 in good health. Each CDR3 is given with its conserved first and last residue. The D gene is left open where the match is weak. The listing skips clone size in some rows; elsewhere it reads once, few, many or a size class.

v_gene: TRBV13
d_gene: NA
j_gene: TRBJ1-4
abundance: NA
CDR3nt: TGTGCCAGCAGCTTCTGGGGGGATAATGAAAAACTGTTTTTT
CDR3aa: CASSFWGDNEKLFF

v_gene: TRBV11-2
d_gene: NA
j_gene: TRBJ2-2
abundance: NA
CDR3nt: TGTGCCAGCAGCTCAACAGCGAACACCGGGGAGCTGTTTTTT
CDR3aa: CASSSTANTGELFF

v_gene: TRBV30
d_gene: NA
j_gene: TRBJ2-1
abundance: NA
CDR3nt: TGTGCCTGGAGTGGACCTAGCTCCTACAATGAGCAGTTCTTC
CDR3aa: CAWSGPSSYNEQFF

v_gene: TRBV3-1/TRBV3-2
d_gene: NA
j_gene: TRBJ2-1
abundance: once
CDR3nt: TGTGCCAGCAGCCAAGATGACAGCTACAATGAGCAGTTCTTC
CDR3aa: CASSQDDSYNEQFF

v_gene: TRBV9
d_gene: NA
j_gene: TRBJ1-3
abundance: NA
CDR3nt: TGTGCCAGCAGCCCAGGACAAGCCTCTGGAAACACCATATATTTT
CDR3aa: CASSPGQASGNTIYF

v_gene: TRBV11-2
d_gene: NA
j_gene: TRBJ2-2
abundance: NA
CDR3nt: TGTGCCAGCAGCCTCGGACTTGGACCCGGGGAGCTGTTTTTT
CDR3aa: CASSLGLGPGELFF

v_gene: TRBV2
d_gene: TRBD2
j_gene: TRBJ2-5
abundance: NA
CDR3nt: TGTGCCAGCAGTGTTGACGGGGGGGCGGAGGAGACCCAGTACTTC
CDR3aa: CASSVDGGAEETQYF

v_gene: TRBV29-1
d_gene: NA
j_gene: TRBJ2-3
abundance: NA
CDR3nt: TGCAGCGTTGAGGGCCAGGGGAAAGATACGCAGTATTTT
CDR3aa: CSVEGQGKDTQYF

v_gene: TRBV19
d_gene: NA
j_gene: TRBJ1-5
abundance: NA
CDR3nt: TGTGCCAGTAGTAGGGACGGCTATCAGCCCCAGCATTTT
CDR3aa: CASSRDGYQPQHF

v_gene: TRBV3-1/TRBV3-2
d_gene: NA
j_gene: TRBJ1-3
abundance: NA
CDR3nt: TGTGCCAGCAGCCAACTGGCAGATGGAAACACCATATATTTT
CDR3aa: CASSQLADGNTIYF

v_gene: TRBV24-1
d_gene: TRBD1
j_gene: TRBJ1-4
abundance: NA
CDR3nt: TGTGCCACCGCTGGGGACAGGCATGAAAAACTGTTTTTT
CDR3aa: CATAGDRHEKLFF

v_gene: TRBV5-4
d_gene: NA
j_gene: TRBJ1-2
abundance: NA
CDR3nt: TGTGCCAGCAGCTTAGCTCGGTCCGAGGGTGGCTACACCTTC
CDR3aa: CASSLARSEGGYTF

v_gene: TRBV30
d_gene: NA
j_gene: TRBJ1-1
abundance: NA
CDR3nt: TGTGCCTCCTCTGGCGGGGGCCGGGTGGTCACTGAAGCTTTCTTT
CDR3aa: CASSGGGRVVTEAFF

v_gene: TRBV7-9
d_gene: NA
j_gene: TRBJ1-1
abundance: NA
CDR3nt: TGTGCCAGCAGCTTACCCCGGTCGGAAGGTAGGACTGAAGCTTTCTTT
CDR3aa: CASSLPRSEGRTEAFF

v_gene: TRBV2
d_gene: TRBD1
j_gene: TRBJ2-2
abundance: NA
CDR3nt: TGTGCCAGCAGACAGGGGGCGGTCGGGGAGCTGTTTTTT
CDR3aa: CASRQGAVGELFF

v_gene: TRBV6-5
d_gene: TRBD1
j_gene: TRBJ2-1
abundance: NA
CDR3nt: TGTGCCACCAATGGGGGACAGGGGGCGCGCAATGAGCAGTTCTTC
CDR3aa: CATNGGQGARNEQFF

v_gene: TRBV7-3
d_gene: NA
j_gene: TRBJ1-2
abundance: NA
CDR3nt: TGTGCCAGCAGCTTAGGGCAGAACTATGGCTACACCTTC
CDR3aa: CASSLGQNYGYTF

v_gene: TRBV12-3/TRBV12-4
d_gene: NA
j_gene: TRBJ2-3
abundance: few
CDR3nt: TGTGCCAGCAGGCGACGGCAAGATACGCAGTATTTT
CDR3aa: CASRRRQDTQYF

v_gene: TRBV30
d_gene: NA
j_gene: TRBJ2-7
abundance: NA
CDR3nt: TGTGCCTGGAGGGGGGCCTCCTACGAGCAGTACTTC
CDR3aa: CAWRGASYEQYF

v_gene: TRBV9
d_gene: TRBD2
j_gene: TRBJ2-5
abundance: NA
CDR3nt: TGTGCCAGCAGCCGACAAGCGGGGGCGAGCCAAGAGACCCAGTACTTC
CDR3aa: CASSRQAGASQETQYF

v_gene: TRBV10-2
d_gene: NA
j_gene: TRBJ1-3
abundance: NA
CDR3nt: TGCGCCAGCGGGGTGTCCTCTGGAAACACCATATATTTT
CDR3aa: CASGVSSGNTIYF

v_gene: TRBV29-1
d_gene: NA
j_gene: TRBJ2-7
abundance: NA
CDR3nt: TGCAGCGTTGCCGACAGAACCTACGAGCAGTACTTC
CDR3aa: CSVADRTYEQYF

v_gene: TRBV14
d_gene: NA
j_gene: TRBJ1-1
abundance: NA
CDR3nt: TGTGCCAGCAGCCGGGGGGGGACGGTGAACACTGAAGCTTTCTTT
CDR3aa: CASSRGGTVNTEAFF

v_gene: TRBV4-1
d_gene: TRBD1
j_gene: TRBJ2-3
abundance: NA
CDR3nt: TGCGCCAGCAGCCAACAGGACAGGGTTTTTGGGGATACGCAGTATTTT
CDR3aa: CASSQQDRVFGDTQYF

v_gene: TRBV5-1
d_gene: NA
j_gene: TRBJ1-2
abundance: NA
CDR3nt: TGCGCCAGCAGCGAACCGGGTGCAGGCAACTATGGCTACACCTTC
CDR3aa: CASSEPGAGNYGYTF

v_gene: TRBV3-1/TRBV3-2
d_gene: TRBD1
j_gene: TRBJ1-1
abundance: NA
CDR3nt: TGTGCCAGCAGCCCAAGGGGACAGGTGAACACTGAAGCTTTCTTT
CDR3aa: CASSPRGQVNTEAFF

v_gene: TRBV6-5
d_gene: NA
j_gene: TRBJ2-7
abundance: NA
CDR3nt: TGTGCCAGCAGTTACTCGTACGGGGGCTCCTACGAGCAGTACTTC
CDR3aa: CASSYSYGGSYEQYF

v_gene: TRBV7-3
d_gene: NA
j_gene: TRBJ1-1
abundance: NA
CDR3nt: TGTGCCAGCAGCTTAAGACAGGACACTGAAGCTTTCTTT
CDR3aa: CASSLRQDTEAFF